The sequence of this T cell receptor (beta chain) was determined in a study of OX40 agonist ivuxolimab in advanced cancers. Study outcomes and limitations: At doses 0.1 to 3.0 mg/kg, CD4+ and CD8+ clones expanded. In CD8+ T cells, expanded clones were on average more numerous than in CD4+.

Germline values: CDR1 SGHVS, CDR2 FQNEAQ. V was cut by 1 base and J by 2 bases, with 17 bases left in between. There are 17 residues in the CDR3. Measured with immunoSEQ multiplex PCR; TCRdb has only the in-frame clones, and not every one. The data hold approximately 50,000 clones, with roughly 85% observed a single time. Comments on this clone: The antigen is undetermined.

This receptor was taken from an adult with an advanced solid tumor such as melanoma, head and neck, liver or kidney cancer. Sequenced material: CD4+ or CD8+ T cells sorted from blood, taken in a trial of the OX40 agonist ivuxolimab. This rearrangement joins TRBV7-8 to TRBJ2-5; D might be TRBD1 (6 bases). CDR3 in amino acids: CASSLEGVGPPQETQYF. The CDR3, as DNA: TGTGCCAGCAGCTTAGAGGGGGTAGGACCACCTCAAGAGACCCAGTACTTC.